This passage covers 7 T cell receptor beta chains from one sample sequenced in a study of CD8+CD57+ T cells in acquired aplastic anemia. In patients chosen for sequencing, flow cytometry had shown CD8+CD57+ cell expansion. Template material for TCR beta VDJ and CDR3 profiling consisted of genomic DNA. TCRdb recomputed calls from the reads with MiXCR, one row per CDR3 protein. The sample lists roughly 150,000 distinct CDR3 sequences, around 43% occurring once. The sample consisted of sorted CD4+, CD8+, or CD8+CD57+ T cells (not recorded which) from PBMCs. The receptors originated from a human donor with aplastic anemia.

This clonotype appeared a few times. The chain employs TRBV29-1 and TRBJ2-7; no firm D call. With 0 bases removed from V and 3 bases from J, the gap between germline ends came to 9 bases. This CDR3 is 13 amino acids long. Germline loops: CDR1 SQVTM, CDR2 ANQGSEA. Here the CDR3 reads CSVEEHGNYEQYF. The CDR3 DNA follows: TGCAGCGTTGAAGAACACGGTAACTACGAGCAGTACTTC.

A single count supports this clonotype. The genes are TRBV19 and TRBJ1-1; 9 nucleotides match TRBD1. CDR3 length: 14 residues. The trim removed 8 bases at V and 6 bases at J, leaving 10 bases unmatched. CDR1 is LNHDA, CDR2 SQIVND, per germline (reference sequence). The CDR3 sequence is CASAYRDRVSEAFF. CDR3 in DNA: TGTGCCAGTGCTTACCGGGACAGGGTTTCTGAAGCTTTCTTT.

This clonotype was seen once. The V gene is TRBV15, the J gene TRBJ2-2, with TRBD1 matching 8 bases. J lost 7 bases, V lost 0 bases, and 7 bases had no gene match. The CDR3 length is 16 residues. Per germline, CDR1 LNHNV and CDR2 YYDKDF (reference sequence). The CDR3: CATSRDLTGVGGELFF. The CDR3 nucleotides read TGTGCCACCAGCAGAGATCTGACAGGGGTCGGCGGGGAGCTGTTTTTT.

The chain is built from TRBV29-1 and TRBJ1-5, with 10 bases fitting TRBD1. Germline CDR1 is SQVTM and CDR2 is ANQGSEA. V lost 4 bases to trimming and J lost 6 bases; unmatched junction nucleotides: 9. The CDR3 has 15 residues. CDR3 sequence reads: CSVGGTGDSGQPQHF. For the CDR3, the DNA is TGCAGCGTTGGAGGGACAGGGGATTCTGGTCAGCCCCAGCATTTT.

As concerns this clonotype: Its ends do not fully match the called genes, so a read error is possible. The genes are TRBV19 and TRBJ2-5; 13 bases map to TRBD2. Germline V gene data show CDR1 as LNHDA and CDR2 as SQIVND (reference sequence). The CDR3 consists of 15 residues. CDR3 sequence reads: CASSPGLAGEEAQYF. The CDR3 DNA follows: TGTGCCAGTAGTCCTGGACTAGCGGGGGAAGAGGCCCAGTACTTC.

This clonotype was detected a few times. The CDR3 DNA is TGTGCCACCGGTAAAGACGGAAATGGCTACACCTTC. It encodes CATGKDGNGYTF. This chain uses TRBV2 with TRBJ1-2; D ambiguous. The CDR3 runs 12 residues. CDR1 SNHLY and CDR2 FYNNEI come from the germline V gene. Trimming stripped 10 bases from V and 6 bases from J, with 15 bases between.

The CDR3 sequence: CATSDLPYSGELFF. The CDR3, as DNA: TGTGCCACCAGTGATTTGCCATATTCCGGGGAGCTGTTTTTT. The chain recombines TRBV24-1 with TRBJ2-2, with no clear D. Trimming stripped 0 bases from V and 6 bases from J, with 7 bases between. The CDR3 is made up of 14 amino acids. CDR1 KGHDR and CDR2 SFDVKD come from the germline V gene.